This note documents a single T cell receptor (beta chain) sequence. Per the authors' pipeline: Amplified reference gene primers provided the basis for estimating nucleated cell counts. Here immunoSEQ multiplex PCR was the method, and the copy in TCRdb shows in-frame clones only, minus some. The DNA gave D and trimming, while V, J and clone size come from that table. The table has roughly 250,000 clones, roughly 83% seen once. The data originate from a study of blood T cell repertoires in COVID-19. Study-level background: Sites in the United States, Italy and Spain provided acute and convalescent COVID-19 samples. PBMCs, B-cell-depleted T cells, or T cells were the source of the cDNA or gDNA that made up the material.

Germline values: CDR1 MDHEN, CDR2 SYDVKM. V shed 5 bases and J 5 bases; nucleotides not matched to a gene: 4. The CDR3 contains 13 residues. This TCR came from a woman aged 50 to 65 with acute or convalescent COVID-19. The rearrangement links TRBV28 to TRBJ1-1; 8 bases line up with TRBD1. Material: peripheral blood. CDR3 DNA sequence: TGTGCCAGCAGTCAACAGGGGGAGACTGAAGCTTTCTTT. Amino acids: CASSQQGETEAFF.